Sequencing of this T cell receptor (beta chain) was carried out in a study of CD8+ T cells in alopecia areata. In alopecia areata patients, both lesional scalp punch biopsies and peripheral blood were collected. Investigators sorted PBMCs to obtain both CD4+ and CD8+ T cells. General study findings and limits: It was lesional scalp, especially alopecia totalis/universalis, that showed higher clonality than normal scalp.

Extraction of RNA preceded its reverse transcription into cDNA, which served as the sequencing template. Clones were read by immunoSEQ multiplex PCR, and TCRdb kept only the in-frame ones, dropping some. The sample includes approximately 99,000 clones, approximately 50% of them seen just once. A word on this clone: Its antigen is not known.

Germline V gene sequence: CDR1 SGHRS, CDR2 YFSETQ. CDR3 length equals 15 residues. Trimming shortened V by 8 bases and J by 11 bases, and 26 bases separated the two germline ends. Sequencing was performed on NKG2D-low CD8+ T cells sorted from blood. This TCR derives from a human donor with alopecia areata. V gene TRBV5-1 combines with J gene TRBJ2-1; maybe TRBD2 (6 bases). In DNA, the CDR3 is TGCGCCAGTTGGGAGGAGACCGGCCCTATAGGACAGCAGTTCTTC. It encodes CASWEETGPIGQQFF.